This TCR beta chain was recorded in a study of blood T cell repertoires in COVID-19. Overall study: The United States, Italy and Spain were the sources of the acute and convalescent COVID-19 samples. The analysed material was cDNA or gDNA that came from T cells, B-cell-depleted T cells, or PBMCs.

Per the original data handling: From reference gene primer amplification, estimates of nucleated cell counts were derived. Assay used: immunoSEQ multiplex PCR; TCRdb lists only in-frame clones, some missing. The D gene and trimming were derived from the DNA, and the V and J assignments and clone size from that table. This sample yields about 210,000 clones, of which 85% to 90% are seen a single time; 0.6% to 1% belongs to the top ten. This clone was observed a single time. The length of the CDR3 is 13 residues. V shed 2 bases and J shed 8 bases, with 10 bases lying between them. Germline V gives CDR1 SGHKS, CDR2 YYEKEE (reference sequence).

The material sequenced was peripheral blood. This chain connects TRBV5-5 to TRBJ1-4, with D tentatively TRBD1 (6 bases). The TCR was taken from a woman in her seventies with acute or convalescent COVID-19. The CDR3 reads CASSFQGREKLFF. Here the CDR3 DNA reads TGTGCCAGCAGCTTTCAGGGGCGAGAAAAACTGTTTTTT.